The 32 T cell receptor beta chains below all came from one sample that was sequenced in a study of blood T cell repertoires in COVID-19. TCRdb keeps only in-frame clones here, not all; method: immunoSEQ multiplex PCR. The sample shows over 150,000 clones, approximately 85% of them seen only once. Sequencing was done on a sample of peripheral blood. The receptors originated from a woman aged 55-70 years with COVID-19, enrolled during active disease.

The V gene is TRBV18, the J gene TRBJ1-6, with TRBD1 as a possible D gene (5 bases). Trimming took off 2 bases at V and 7 bases at J, with 21 bases between the two ends. CDR3 size: 18 residues. CDR1 is KGHSH, CDR2 LQKENI, per germline. The CDR3 sequence: CASSPRTGWPSGNSPLHF. Written as DNA, the CDR3 is TGTGCCAGCTCACCAAGGACCGGGTGGCCCTCAGGGAATTCACCCCTCCACTTT.

The rearrangement joins TRBV6-1 to TRBJ2-1, with 7 nucleotides matching TRBD2. J was trimmed by 4 bases and V by 4 bases; bases with no gene match: 10. The CDR3 runs 16 residues. Per the germline V gene, CDR1 is MNHNS and CDR2 is SASEGT. DNA for the CDR3: TGTGCCAGCAGTGGCGAAGGACTAGGACCATACAATGAGCAGTTCTTC. It specifies CASSGEGLGPYNEQFF.

The rearrangement links TRBV24-1 to TRBJ2-7; no clear D gene. The CDR3 is 13 amino acids. Germline V gene sequence: CDR1 KGHDR, CDR2 SFDVKD. With 2 bases removed from V and 6 bases from J, the gap between germline ends came to 10 bases. CDR3 coding DNA: TGTGCCACCAGTGATTCACCAAACAGCGAGCAGTACTTC. Translating it yields CATSDSPNSEQYF.

Concerning this clone: This same CDR3 is encoded by further DNA sequences in the sample. The chain has TRBV9 and TRBJ1-1; D unclear. Germline-derived CDR1 and CDR2 are SGDLS and YYNGEE. V was shortened by 0 bases and J by 5 bases, with 11 bases between the two germline ends. This CDR3 contains 14 residues. The CDR3, as DNA: TGTGCCAGCAGCGTAGCCAGTGGCAGAACTGAAGCTTTCTTT. The encoded protein is CASSVASGRTEAFF.

The chain joins TRBV15 to TRBJ2-1; 8 nucleotides agree with TRBD1. CDR3 length: 16 amino acids. The germline V gene encodes CDR1 LNHNV and CDR2 YYDKDF (reference sequence). V shed 1 base and J 6 bases; nucleotides not matched to a gene: 8. For the CDR3, the DNA is TGTGCCACCAGCAGAGTAGCAGGGGGCATGCCCAATGAGCAGTTCTTC. Its protein is CATSRVAGGMPNEQFF. The full variable domain, with the rest looked up from reference TRBV15 and TRBJ2-1, is DAMVIQNPRYQVTQFGKPVTLSCSQTLNHNVMYWYQQKSSQAPKLLFHYYDKDFNNEADTPDNFQSRRPNTSFCFLDIRSPGLGDTAMYLCATSRVAGGMPNEQFFGPGTRLTVL.

V gene TRBV7-2 combines with J gene TRBJ1-2; TRBD1 agrees at 9 bases. Germline V gene lookup returns CDR1 SGHTA and CDR2 FQGNSA. The CDR3 sequence is 15 residues long. J gave up 7 bases and V 3 bases, and 9 bases lay outside the gene matches. The CDR3 sequence: CASSFRDRVMGGYTF. The CDR3 region has the DNA TGTGCCAGCAGCTTTCGGGACAGGGTAATGGGTGGCTACACCTTC. Full variable domain (rest looked up from reference TRBV7-2 and TRBJ1-2): GAGVSQSPSNKVTEKGKDVELRCDPISGHTALYWYRQSLGQGLEFLIYFQGNSAPDKSGLPSDRFSAERTGGSVSTLTIQRTQQEDSAVYLCASSFRDRVMGGYTFGSGTRLTVV.

Details on this clone: The limits of the CDR3 on the DNA are not certain, so only TCRdb's listed CDR3 is given. This rearrangement joins TRBV21-1 to TRBJ2-2; the table's D call, TRBD1, was not checked against the DNA. TRBV21-1 is annotated as a pseudogene. Both ends counted, the CDR3 spans 14 residues. CDR3 loop: CAVGTGTYTGELFF.

The genes are TRBV3-1 (or the pseudogene TRBV3-2) and TRBJ2-2; a possible D gene is TRBD1 (6 bases). V was cut by 4 bases and J by 6 bases, with 12 bases left in between. The germline V gene encodes CDR1 LGHDT and CDR2 YNNKEL (reference sequence). This CDR3 has 14 amino acids. This chain's CDR3 is CASSPTGTPGELFF. The DNA of the CDR3 is TGTGCCAGCAGCCCTACCGGGACACCCGGGGAGCTGTTTTTT.

About this clone itself: The same CDR3 can be traced to other DNA sequences in this sample. The chain carries TRBV3-1 (or the pseudogene TRBV3-2) and TRBJ1-3; D not resolved. Trimming took off 1 base at V and 0 bases at J, with 7 bases between the two ends. This CDR3 has 15 amino acids. Germline V gene lookup returns CDR1 LGHDT and CDR2 YNNKEL (reference sequence). The CDR3 DNA follows: TGTGCCAGCAGCCAAGGCCGGGGCTCTGGAAACACCATATATTTT. The encoded protein is CASSQGRGSGNTIYF.

The V call is TRBV19, the J call TRBJ2-7; TRBD1 matches at 9 bases. The CDR3 totals 15 residues. The ends lost 6 bases at V and 5 bases at J; junction bases unmatched: 11. Germline V gene lookup returns CDR1 LNHDA and CDR2 SQIVND (reference sequence). The DNA for the CDR3 is TGTGCCAGTAGCATCGGACAGGGGAATTTTCACGAGCAGTACTTC. Its translation is CASSIGQGNFHEQYF. Supplemented by reference TRBV19 and TRBJ2-7, the full variable domain reads DGGITQSPKYLFRKEGQNVTLSCEQNLNHDAMYWYRQDPGQGLRLIYYSQIVNDFQKGDIAEGYSVSREKKESFPLTVTSAQKNPTAFYLCASSIGQGNFHEQYFGPGTRLTVT.

The V call is TRBV5-6, the J call TRBJ1-5; perhaps TRBD1 as D (6 bases). From germline, CDR1 is SGHDT and CDR2 YYEEEE. The CDR3 runs 15 residues. V was shortened by 3 bases and J by 3 bases, with 13 bases between the two germline ends. Here the CDR3 reads CASSYRVGVNQPQHF. DNA of the CDR3: TGTGCCAGCAGCTACAGGGTAGGAGTCAATCAGCCCCAGCATTTT.

This chain links TRBV6-5 with TRBJ1-1; TRBD1 is a possible D gene (5 bases). Germline V gene sequence: CDR1 MNHEY, CDR2 SVGAGI. V was shortened by 4 bases and J by 0 bases, with 9 bases between the two germline ends. The CDR3 has 14 amino acids. The CDR3 sequence: CASSWEGLNTEAFF. CDR3 DNA: TGTGCCAGCAGTTGGGAGGGACTGAACACTGAAGCTTTCTTT.

The chain employs TRBV1 and TRBJ1-6. TRBV1 is noted as a pseudogene. The CDR3 has 14 amino acids. The chain's CDR3 is CTSSRGGRNSPLHF. In nucleotides, the CDR3 is TGCACCAGCTCCCGGGGGGGGCGAAATTCACCCCTCCACTTT.

This clone was seen a single time. V usage is TRBV7-3 and J usage is TRBJ1-2; D is ambiguous. Trimming removed 5 bases from V and 4 bases from J, with 11 bases in between. CDR1 and CDR2 (germline): SGHTA, FQGTGA. The CDR3 totals 13 residues. The CDR3 sequence is CASSNPDGYGYTF. In DNA, the CDR3 is TGTGCCAGCAGCAATCCAGATGGCTATGGCTACACCTTC.

The chain carries TRBV30 and TRBJ2-7, with D possibly TRBD1 on 6 matching bases. From germline, CDR1 is GTSNPN and CDR2 SVGIG (reference sequence). This CDR3 comprises 13 residues. Trimming stripped 3 bases from V and 2 bases from J, with 11 bases between. CDR3 nucleotides: TGTGCCTGGAGCGCAGGGGCGCCCTACGAGCAGTACGTC. Translation gives CAWSAGAPYEQYV.

V usage is TRBV7-3 and J usage is TRBJ1-3; a weak D match, TRBD1 (5 bases). The length of the CDR3 is 15 residues. Per germline, CDR1 SGHTA and CDR2 FQGTGA. V lost 3 bases and J lost 5, with 14 bases in between. CDR3 in amino acids: CASSLGDSDRNTIYF. The CDR3 DNA is TGTGCCAGCAGCTTGGGTGACAGCGACCGAAACACCATATATTTT.

The rearrangement links TRBV16 to TRBJ2-7; D possibly corresponds to TRBD2 (5 bases). V gave up 1 base and J gave up 0 bases, with 13 bases separating them. This CDR3 is 16 amino acids long. From germline, CDR1 is KGHSY and CDR2 FQNENV. The CDR3 region has the DNA TGTGCCAGCAGCCAATTTGGCGGAGGCTTCTCCTACGAGCAGTACTTC. Encoded protein: CASSQFGGGFSYEQYF.

V usage is TRBV11-2 and J usage is TRBJ1-4; no reliable D call. Trimming stripped 5 bases from V and 1 base from J, with 11 bases between. Germline values: CDR1 SGHAT, CDR2 FQNNGV. CDR3 length: 15 amino acids. This CDR3 is CASSLARGTNEKLFF. The DNA of the CDR3 is TGTGCCAGCAGCCTCGCGCGGGGAACTAATGAAAAACTGTTTTTT.

This rearrangement joins TRBV6-1 to TRBJ2-7; a possible D gene is TRBD1 (6 bases). Trimming stripped 0 bases from V and 6 bases from J, with 9 bases between. The germline gives CDR1 MNHNS, CDR2 SASEGT. CDR3 length: 13 amino acids. CDR3 amino acids: CASSEAARGEQYV. CDR3 DNA sequence: TGTGCCAGCAGTGAAGCTGCCAGGGGCGAGCAGTACGTC.

The chain links TRBV5-6 to TRBJ1-1, with D possibly being TRBD1 (5 bases). V dropped 0 bases and J dropped 9 bases, with 15 bases sitting between them. This CDR3 is built from 14 residues. Germline assignment: CDR1 SGHDT and CDR2 YYEEEE. The CDR3 bases are TGTGCCAGCAGCTTGGGGGCAGGGTTTAATCAAGCTTTCTTT. Translating gives CASSLGAGFNQAFF.

This clone was recorded only once. The V gene is TRBV3-1 (or the pseudogene TRBV3-2), the J gene TRBJ1-5; 7 bases are a match to TRBD1. The J segment lost 4 bases and the V segment lost 3 bases, leaving 6 bases of the junction unmatched. CDR1 is LGHDT and CDR2 is YNNKEL in the germline V gene (reference sequence). This CDR3 contains 15 residues. In nucleotides, the CDR3 is TGTGCCAGCAGCCACACGGGACAGTGGAATCAGCCCCAGCATTTT. Translated: CASSHTGQWNQPQHF.

This clone was seen a few times. The chain employs TRBV3-1 (or the pseudogene TRBV3-2) and TRBJ2-1; weak D call: TRBD2 (6 bases). V lost 3 bases, J lost 0 bases, and 9 bases lay in between. The CDR3 spans 15 residues. Germline assignment: CDR1 LGHDT and CDR2 YNNKEL (reference sequence). The CDR3 region is CASSHSGSSYNEQFF. CDR3 DNA sequence: TGTGCCAGCAGCCATAGCGGAAGCTCCTACAATGAGCAGTTCTTC.

J is TRBJ2-1 and V is TRBV7-3; D is perhaps TRBD1 (6 bases). The V end was cut by 3 bases, the J end by 12 bases, with 15 bases between. CDR1 is SGHTA and CDR2 is FQGTGA in the germline V gene. The CDR3 is 13 residues long. The CDR3 spells CASSLGHAQGQFF. In DNA, the CDR3 is TGTGCCAGCAGCTTGGGACACGCCCAAGGGCAGTTCTTC.

The V gene is TRBV27, the J gene TRBJ2-3; no definite D call. Trimming took off 6 bases at V and 6 bases at J, with 22 bases between the two ends. This CDR3 is 16 amino acids long. Germline lookup yields CDR1 MNHEY and CDR2 SMNVEV (reference sequence). The CDR3 DNA sequence: TGTGCCAGCAGGATCCTGACGGCCGGGTACCTGGATACGCAGTATTTT. The encoded protein is CASRILTAGYLDTQYF.

The chain recombines TRBV6-5 with TRBJ1-5, with 8 nucleotides matching TRBD1. This CDR3 spans 15 amino acids. CDR1 is MNHEY, CDR2 SVGAGI, per germline. The V and J ends lost 5 bases and 6 bases, in that order; junction bases with no gene match: 9. The CDR3 loop is CASSTGQGSFQPQHF. The DNA of the CDR3 is TGTGCCAGCAGTACCGGACAGGGCTCTTTTCAGCCCCAGCATTTT.

This clone was seen a handful of times. V usage is TRBV5-4 and J usage is TRBJ2-2; 8 bases line up with TRBD1. J was trimmed by 2 bases and V by 10 bases; bases with no gene match: 7. This CDR3 has 14 amino acids. Germline CDR1 and CDR2: SGHNT and YYREEE (reference sequence). The CDR3 protein is CALQGDRNTGELFF. DNA of the CDR3: TGTGCCTTACAGGGGGACAGAAACACCGGGGAGCTGTTTTTT. The variable domain in full, with the rest retrieved from reference TRBV5-4 and TRBJ2-2, is ETGVTQSPTHLIKTRGQQVTLRCSSQSGHNTVSWYQQALGQGPQFIFQYYREEENGRGNFPPRFSGLQFPNYSSELNVNALELDDSALYLCALQGDRNTGELFFGEGSRLTVL.

The chain uses TRBV5-1 and TRBJ2-7; tentative D call: TRBD1 (5 bases). The V end lost 0 bases, the J end lost 3 bases, and 10 bases lay between the germline ends. The CDR3 consists of 14 residues. The germline gives CDR1 SGHRS, CDR2 YFSETQ. This chain's CDR3 is CASSLVPGNYEQYF. CDR3 in DNA: TGCGCCAGCAGCTTGGTGCCAGGGAACTACGAGCAGTACTTC.

This clone came up once. The chain carries TRBV6-6 and TRBJ2-3, with 8 bases matching TRBD2. The germline V gene encodes CDR1 MNHNY and CDR2 SVGAGI (reference sequence). The V and J ends lost 6 bases and 5 bases, in that order; junction bases with no gene match: 7. CDR3 length equals 14 residues. The chain's CDR3 is CASRTGGSRDTQYF. The CDR3 bases are TGTGCCAGCAGAACGGGGGGGAGTAGAGATACGCAGTATTTT.

V and J are TRBV10-3 and TRBJ2-7; D might be TRBD2 (6 bases). Germline-derived CDR1 and CDR2 are ENHRY and SYGVKD. V was pared by 5 bases and J by 7 bases, with 18 bases between. The CDR3 length is 14 residues. The chain's CDR3 is CAISPGTWGGEQYV. DNA of the CDR3: TGTGCCATCAGTCCCGGGACTTGGGGAGGAGAGCAGTACGTC.

The chain joins TRBV11-1 to TRBJ1-1; D not certain. Trimming removed 2 bases at V and 4 bases at J, with 8 bases between. The CDR3 has 13 amino acids. CDR1 SGHAT and CDR2 FQDESV come from the germline V gene (reference sequence). CDR3 DNA: TGTGCCAGCAGCTTACGTCGGGGCACTGAAGCTTTCTTT. This sequence encodes CASSLRRGTEAFF.

The genes are TRBV5-1 and TRBJ2-1; 12 bases are a match to TRBD2. Germline assignment: CDR1 SGHRS and CDR2 YFSETQ. J lost 8 bases, V lost 0 bases, and 3 bases had no gene match. This CDR3 has 15 amino acids. The CDR3 nucleotides are TGCGCCAGCAGCTTGGAGCTAGCGGGAGGGGATGAGCAGTTCTTC. It codes for CASSLELAGGDEQFF.

The chain carries TRBV18 and TRBJ1-4; possibly TRBD1 for D (5 bases). Germline V lookup: CDR1 KGHSH, CDR2 LQKENI. This CDR3 contains 13 residues. Trimming removed 1 base from V and 7 bases from J, with 7 bases in between. The CDR3 protein is CASSPLRGEKLFF. CDR3 coding DNA: TGTGCCAGCTCACCACTAAGGGGTGAAAAACTGTTTTTT.